The clone carrying this T cell receptor (beta chain) was detected many times. In making diagnoses, clinical symptoms, serum thyroxine and TRAb, thyroid ultrasound and orbital computed tomography were all used. This entry comes from a study of T cells in Graves' hyperthyroidism and ophthalmopathy. V shed 5 bases and J shed 0 bases, with 8 bases lying between them. Germline V gives CDR1 SGHTA, CDR2 FQGTGA. The CDR3 loop spans 15 amino acids. RNA transcripts provided the source from which TCR beta CDR3 regions were amplified. HTBI primers were the set used in a first-round RT-PCR of the TCR CDR3. TCRdb called the multiplex PCR reads again in MiXCR, with one record for every CDR3 protein. This table holds around 600,000 distinct CDR3 sequences, roughly 16% found once.

The specimen was blood. V usage is TRBV7-3 and J usage is TRBJ1-6; D not certain. The sequence was collected from a woman aged 40 to 55 with Graves' ophthalmopathy. The CDR3 coding sequence is TGTGCCAGCAGCGAAGGGAGCTCCTATAATTCACCCCTCCACTTT. Its translation: CASSEGSSYNSPLHF.